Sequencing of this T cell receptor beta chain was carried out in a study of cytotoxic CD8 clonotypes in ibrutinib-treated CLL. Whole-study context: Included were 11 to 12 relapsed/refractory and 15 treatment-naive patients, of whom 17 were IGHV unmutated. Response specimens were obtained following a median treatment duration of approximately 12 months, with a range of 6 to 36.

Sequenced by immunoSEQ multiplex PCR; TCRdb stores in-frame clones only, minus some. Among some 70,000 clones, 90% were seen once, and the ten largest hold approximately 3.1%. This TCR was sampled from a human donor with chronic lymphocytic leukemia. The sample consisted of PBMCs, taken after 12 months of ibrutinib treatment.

The DNA of the CDR3 is TGTGCCAGCAGTTACTTGGGCCGTTCTGGAAACACCATATATTTT. The encoded protein is CASSYLGRSGNTIYF. This chain links TRBV6-5 with TRBJ1-3; D gene ambiguous. Germline lookup yields CDR1 MNHEY and CDR2 SVGAGI. Between the trimmed V and J ends, which lost 1 base and 1 base, there was a span of 8 bases. The CDR3 covers 15 residues.